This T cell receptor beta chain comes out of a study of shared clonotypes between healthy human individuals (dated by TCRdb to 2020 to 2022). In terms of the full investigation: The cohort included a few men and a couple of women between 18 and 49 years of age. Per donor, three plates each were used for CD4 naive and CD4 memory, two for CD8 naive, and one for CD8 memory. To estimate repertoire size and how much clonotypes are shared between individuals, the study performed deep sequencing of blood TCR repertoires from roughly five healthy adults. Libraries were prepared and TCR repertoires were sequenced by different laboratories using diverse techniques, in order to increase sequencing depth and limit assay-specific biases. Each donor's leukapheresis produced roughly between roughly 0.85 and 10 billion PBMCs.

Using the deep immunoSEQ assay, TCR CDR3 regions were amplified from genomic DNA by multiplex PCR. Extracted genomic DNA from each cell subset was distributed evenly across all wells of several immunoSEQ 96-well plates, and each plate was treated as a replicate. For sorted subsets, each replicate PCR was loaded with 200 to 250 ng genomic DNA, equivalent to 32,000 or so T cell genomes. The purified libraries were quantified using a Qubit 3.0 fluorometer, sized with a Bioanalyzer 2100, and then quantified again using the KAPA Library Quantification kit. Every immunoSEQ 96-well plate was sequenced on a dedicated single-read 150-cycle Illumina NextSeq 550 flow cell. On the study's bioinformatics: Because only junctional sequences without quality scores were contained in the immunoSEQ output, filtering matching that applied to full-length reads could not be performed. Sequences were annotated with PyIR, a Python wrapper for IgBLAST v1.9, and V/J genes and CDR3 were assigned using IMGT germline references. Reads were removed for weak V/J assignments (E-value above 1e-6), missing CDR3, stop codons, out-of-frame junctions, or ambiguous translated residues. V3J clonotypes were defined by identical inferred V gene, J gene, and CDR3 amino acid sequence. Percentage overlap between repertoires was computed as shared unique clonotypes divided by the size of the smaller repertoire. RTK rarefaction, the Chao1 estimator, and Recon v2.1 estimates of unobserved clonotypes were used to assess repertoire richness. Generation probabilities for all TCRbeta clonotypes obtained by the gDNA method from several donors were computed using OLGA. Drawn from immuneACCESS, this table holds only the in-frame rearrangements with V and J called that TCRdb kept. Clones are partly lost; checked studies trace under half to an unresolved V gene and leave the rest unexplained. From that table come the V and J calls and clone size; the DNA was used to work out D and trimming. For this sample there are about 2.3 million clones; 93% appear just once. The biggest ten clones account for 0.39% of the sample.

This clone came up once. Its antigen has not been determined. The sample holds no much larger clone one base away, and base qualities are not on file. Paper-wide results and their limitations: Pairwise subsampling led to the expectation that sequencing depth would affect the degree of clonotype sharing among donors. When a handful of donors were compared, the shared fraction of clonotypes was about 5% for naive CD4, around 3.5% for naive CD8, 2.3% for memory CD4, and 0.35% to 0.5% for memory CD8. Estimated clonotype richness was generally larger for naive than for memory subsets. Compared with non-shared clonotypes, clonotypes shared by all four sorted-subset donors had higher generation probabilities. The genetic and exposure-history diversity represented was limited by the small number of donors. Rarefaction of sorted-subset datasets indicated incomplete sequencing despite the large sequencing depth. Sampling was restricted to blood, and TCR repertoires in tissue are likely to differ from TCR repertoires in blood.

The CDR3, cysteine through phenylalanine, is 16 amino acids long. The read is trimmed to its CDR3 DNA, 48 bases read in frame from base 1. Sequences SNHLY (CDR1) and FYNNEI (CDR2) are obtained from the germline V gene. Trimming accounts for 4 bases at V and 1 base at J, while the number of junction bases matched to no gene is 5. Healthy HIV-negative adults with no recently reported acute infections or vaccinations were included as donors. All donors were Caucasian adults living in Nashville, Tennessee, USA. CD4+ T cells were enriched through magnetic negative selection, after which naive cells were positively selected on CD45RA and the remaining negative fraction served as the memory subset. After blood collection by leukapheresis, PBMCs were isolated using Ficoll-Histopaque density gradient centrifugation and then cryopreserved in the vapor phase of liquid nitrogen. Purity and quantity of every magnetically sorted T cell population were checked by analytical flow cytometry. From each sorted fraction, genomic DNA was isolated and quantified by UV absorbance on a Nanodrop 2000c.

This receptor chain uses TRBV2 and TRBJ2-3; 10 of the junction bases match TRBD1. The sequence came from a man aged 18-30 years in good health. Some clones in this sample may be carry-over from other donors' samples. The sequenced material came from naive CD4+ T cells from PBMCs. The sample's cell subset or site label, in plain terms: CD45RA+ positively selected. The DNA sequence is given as TGTGCCAGCAGTGTACTGGGGACAGGGGGCACAGATACGCAGTATTTT. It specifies CASSVLGTGGTDTQYF.